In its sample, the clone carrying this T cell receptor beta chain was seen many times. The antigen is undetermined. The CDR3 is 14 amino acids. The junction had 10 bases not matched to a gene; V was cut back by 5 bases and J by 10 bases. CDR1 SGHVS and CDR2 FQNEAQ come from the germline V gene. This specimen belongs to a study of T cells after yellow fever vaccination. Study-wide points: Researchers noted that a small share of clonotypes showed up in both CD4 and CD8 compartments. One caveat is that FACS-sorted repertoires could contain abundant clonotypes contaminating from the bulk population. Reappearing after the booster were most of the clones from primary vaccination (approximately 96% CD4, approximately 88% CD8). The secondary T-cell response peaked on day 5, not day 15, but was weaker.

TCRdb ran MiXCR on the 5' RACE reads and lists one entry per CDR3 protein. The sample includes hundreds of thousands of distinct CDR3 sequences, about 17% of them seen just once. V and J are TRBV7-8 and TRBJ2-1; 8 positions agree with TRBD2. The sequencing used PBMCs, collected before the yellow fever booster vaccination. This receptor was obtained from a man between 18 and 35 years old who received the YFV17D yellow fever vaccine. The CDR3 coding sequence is TGTGCCAGCAGCCCACGGACTAGCTCCAAGGAGCAGTTCTTC. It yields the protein CASSPRTSSKEQFF.